The clone carrying this TCR beta chain turned up a few times. Original methodology: Cell counts per sample came from amplifying reference gene primers. The data were produced by immunoSEQ multiplex PCR, yet TCRdb's version contains in-frame clones alone and is incomplete. Clonal size and the V and J genes are those of that table, whereas D and trimming came from the DNA. The sample lists 200,000 to 250,000 clones; 80% to 90% were seen once. The data stem from a study of blood T cell repertoires in COVID-19. Germline V gene data show CDR1 as SGHAT and CDR2 as FQNNGV. The CDR3 totals 16 residues. The germline V and J ends were trimmed by 1 base and 4 bases, with 14 bases remaining between them.

This clonotype was obtained from a man between 35 and 55 years old with acute or convalescent COVID-19. The V gene is TRBV11-2, the J gene TRBJ1-3, with a weak D call TRBD1 (6 bases). Sequencing was carried out using peripheral blood. CDR3 coding DNA: TGTGCCAGCAGCTTAGTATACACAGGGCCAGGAAACACCATATATTTT. Amino acid sequence: CASSLVYTGPGNTIYF.